The clone carrying this T cell receptor beta chain showed up many times. Antigen unknown. TCR beta CDR3 regions were amplified from RNA transcripts. HTBI primers were used for first-round RT-PCR of the TCR CDR3. TCRdb re-analysed the multiplex PCR reads in MiXCR, keeping a single row per CDR3 protein. In the table there are 250,000 to 300,000 distinct CDR3 sequences, roughly an eighth of which are singletons. The data belong to a study of T cells in Graves' hyperthyroidism and ophthalmopathy. Study outcomes and limitations: The model foresaw ophthalmopathy a median around 6 months prior to onset.

Germline CDR1 MNHNS, CDR2 SASEGT. The CDR3 has 14 residues. Trimming left V 6 bases short and J 1 base short, with 12 bases between. This TCR was sampled from a woman in her forties with Graves' hyperthyroidism. Sequencing was done on a sample of blood. The chain carries TRBV6-1 and TRBJ1-1, with a tentative D call TRBD1 (5 bases). DNA for the CDR3: TGTGCCAGCAGGCGGACCGGGACGAACACTGAAGCTTTCTTT. This sequence encodes CASRRTGTNTEAFF.